Listed here are 26 T cell receptor beta chains from one sample, sequenced in a study of blood T cell repertoires in COVID-19. The data were produced by immunoSEQ multiplex PCR, yet TCRdb's version contains in-frame clones alone and is incomplete. The sample holds over 75,000 clones, roughly 84% seen once. Material: peripheral blood. These receptors were taken from a woman in her forties or fifties with acute or convalescent COVID-19.

This CDR3 reads CASSVPGTYEQYF. In DNA form, the CDR3 reads TGTGCCAGCAGCGTCCCGGGAACCTACGAGCAGTACTTC. The chain employs TRBV6-5 and TRBJ2-7; TRBD2 is a possible D gene (5 bases). This CDR3 comprises 13 residues. Germline V gene lookup returns CDR1 MNHEY and CDR2 SVGAGI. The ends were cut back, 6 bases at V and 2 bases at J, with 11 bases in the middle.

The V and J genes are TRBV7-2 and TRBJ1-2; D possibly corresponds to TRBD1 (5 bases). The CDR3 runs to 16 residues. Germline V gene lookup returns CDR1 SGHTA and CDR2 FQGNSA. Between the trimmed V and J ends, which lost 2 bases and 8 bases, there was a span of 21 bases. The CDR3 coding sequence is TGTGCCAGCAGCTTAAGTCGGACAAAATCGTTAACCGGCTACACCTTC. The encoded protein is CASSLSRTKSLTGYTF.

This clone was detected only once. The V call is TRBV15, the J call TRBJ1-6; the D is unclear. V shed 8 bases and J shed 7 bases, with 15 bases lying between them. The germline V gene has CDR1 LNHNV and CDR2 YYDKDF (reference sequence). The CDR3 spans 14 residues. CDR3 in amino acids: CATHSKIPNSPLHF. In DNA, the CDR3 is TGTGCCACCCACAGCAAAATCCCCAATTCACCCCTCCACTTT. Using reference TRBV15 and TRBJ1-6 for the parts outside the CDR3, the full variable domain is DAMVIQNPRYQVTQFGKPVTLSCSQTLNHNVMYWYQQKSSQAPKLLFHYYDKDFNNEADTPDNFQSRRPNTSFCFLDIRSPGLGDTAMYLCATHSKIPNSPLHFGNGTRLTVT.

The J gene is TRBJ2-1, the V gene TRBV28; D remains unclear. The V and J ends lost 6 bases and 11 bases respectively, with 11 bases between them. The CDR3 extends over 11 amino acids. Germline V CDR1 and CDR2: MDHEN, SYDVKM. The CDR3 is CASSQTFKQFF. CDR3 in DNA: TGTGCCAGCAGCCAGACATTTAAGCAGTTCTTC.

The chain uses TRBV2 and TRBJ1-6; no reliable D call. Germline CDR1 SNHLY, CDR2 FYNNEI. This CDR3 is built from 12 residues. V lost 6 bases and J lost 12, with 12 bases in between. The CDR3 region is CASSASLRPLHF. CDR3 DNA: TGTGCCAGCAGCGCTAGTCTCCGACCCCTCCACTTT.

This clone was recorded once. This rearrangement joins TRBV7-8 to TRBJ2-7; a weak D match, TRBD2 (5 bases). CDR3 length equals 16 residues. Germline V lookup: CDR1 SGHVS, CDR2 FQNEAQ. V lost 1 base and J lost 2, with 15 bases in between. The CDR3 DNA follows: TGTGCCAGCAGCTTAGGGGTCATGACTAAGACCTACGAGCAGTACTTC. Amino acids: CASSLGVMTKTYEQYF.

V and J are TRBV5-1 and TRBJ2-1, with a weak D call TRBD1 (6 bases). This CDR3 region has 13 residues. Trimming removed 0 bases at V and 8 bases at J, with 9 bases between. The germline V gene encodes CDR1 SGHRS and CDR2 YFSETQ. DNA of the CDR3: TGCGCCAGCAGCTTGGTCTCAGGGGATGAGCAGTTCTTC. Its protein product is CASSLVSGDEQFF. Filled out from reference TRBV5-1 and TRBJ2-1, the complete variable domain reads KAGVTQTPRYLIKTRGQQVTLSCSPISGHRSVSWYQQTPGQGLQFLFEYFSETQRNKGNFPGRFSGRQFSNSRSEMNVSTLELGDSALYLCASSLVSGDEQFFGPGTRLTVL.

The chain joins TRBV7-9 to TRBJ1-4; TRBD1 agrees at 8 bases. Germline V CDR1 and CDR2: SEHNR, FQNEAQ (reference sequence). The CDR3 is made up of 18 amino acids. V was clipped by 6 bases and J by 0 bases; unmatched bases: 12. The CDR3 DNA is TGTGCCAGCAGTTCAAAAACAGGGGGGGTTGCAACTAATGAAAAACTGTTTTTT. The encoded protein is CASSSKTGGVATNEKLFF.

The rearrangement links TRBV28 to TRBJ2-7; 9 bases map to TRBD1. V was clipped by 5 bases and J by 4 bases; unmatched bases: 9. This CDR3 is built from 15 residues. Germline CDR1 MDHEN, CDR2 SYDVKM. CDR3 DNA: TGTGCCAGCAGTCCCGCCGGGACAGGGAAATACGAGCAGTACTTC. Encoded protein: CASSPAGTGKYEQYF.

This clone was observed a few times. V usage is TRBV10-3 and J usage is TRBJ2-7, with 8 bases identical to TRBD2. The length of the CDR3 is 14 residues. The ends lost 10 bases at V and 0 bases at J; junction bases unmatched: 8. Per the germline V gene, CDR1 is ENHRY and CDR2 is SYGVKD. CDR3 sequence reads: CATHTSGSSYEQYF. CDR3 nucleotides: TGTGCCACCCACACTAGCGGCAGCTCCTACGAGCAGTACTTC.

The rearrangement uses TRBV6-8 and TRBJ1-4; no firm D call. Germline CDR1 MNHGY, CDR2 SAAAGT. V lost 9 bases and J 4 bases, leaving 18 bases between the germline ends. The CDR3 spans 15 residues. The CDR3 DNA follows: TGTGCCAGAGCCGAAAGTAGGGCGGGTAATGAAAAACTGTTTTTT. Translating gives CARAESRAGNEKLFF.

The V gene is TRBV3-1 (or the pseudogene TRBV3-2), the J gene TRBJ2-7; the match to TRBD1 covers 7 bases. CDR1 LGHDT and CDR2 YNNKEL come from the germline V gene (reference sequence). The CDR3 length is 15 residues. Trimming took 0 bases from V and 3 from J; bases not matched to a gene: 5. This CDR3 reads CASSQEPGQSYEQYF. CDR3 nucleotides: TGTGCCAGCAGCCAAGAGCCGGGACAGAGCTACGAGCAGTACTTC.

V gene TRBV29-1 combines with J gene TRBJ2-3, with D possibly matching TRBD2 (6 bases). Trimming removed 4 bases from V and 2 bases from J, with 7 bases in between. The CDR3 extends over 12 amino acids. CDR1 and CDR2 (germline): SQVTM, ANQGSEA. CDR3 coding DNA: TGCAGCGTTGCGGGGGACACAGATACGCAGTATTTT. Amino acids: CSVAGDTDTQYF.

This clone showed up just once. The chain employs TRBV3-1 (or the pseudogene TRBV3-2) and TRBJ2-3, with D possibly being TRBD2 (7 bases). Looked up from germline, CDR1 is LGHDT and CDR2 is YNNKEL (reference sequence). The CDR3 sequence is 20 residues long. Trimming took 2 bases from V and 5 from J, leaving 29 bases between them. CDR3 in DNA: TGTGCCAGCAGCCAACCCGGCCGGGGGGCCAAGGTGGGGTCGCGAGATACGCAGTATTTT. As protein: CASSQPGRGAKVGSRDTQYF.

V and J are TRBV2 and TRBJ2-1; no clear D. The CDR3 totals 14 residues. Per germline, CDR1 SNHLY and CDR2 FYNNEI. The V end was cut by 0 bases, the J end by 9 bases, with 12 bases between. The CDR3 loop is CASSEALYSGEQFF. DNA for the CDR3: TGTGCCAGCAGTGAAGCGCTGTATAGTGGTGAGCAGTTCTTC.

The chain is built from TRBV3-1 (or the pseudogene TRBV3-2) and TRBJ2-7, with D unresolved. Germline lookup yields CDR1 LGHDT and CDR2 YNNKEL (reference sequence). The V end was cut by 3 bases, the J end by 3 bases, with 6 bases between. The length of the CDR3 is 12 residues. The CDR3 bases are TGTGCCAGCAGCCACTCGGGCTACGAGCAGTACTTC. Protein product: CASSHSGYEQYF.

Here the CDR3 reads CASSLGQGASTEAFF. In DNA, the CDR3 is TGTGCCAGCAGCCTTGGACAGGGGGCGAGTACTGAAGCTTTCTTT. This rearrangement joins TRBV7-3 to TRBJ1-1; 11 bases fit TRBD1. Germline CDR1 reads SGHTA; CDR2 reads FQGTGA. V gave up 5 bases and J gave up 5 bases; unmatched junction bases: 7. This CDR3 comprises 15 residues.

The chain carries TRBV6-2 or TRBV6-3 and TRBJ1-6, with D hard to call. The CDR3 has 13 residues. Germline-derived CDR1 and CDR2 are MNHEY and SVGEGT. V lost 5 bases to trimming and J lost 10 bases, with 12 bases between them. CDR3 nucleotide sequence: TGTGCCAGCAGTCGAGCTACGGTATCACCCCTCCACTTT. This sequence encodes CASSRATVSPLHF.

This rearrangement joins TRBV5-6 to TRBJ1-6; D might be TRBD1 (6 bases). This CDR3 is built from 16 residues. CDR1 and CDR2 (germline): SGHDT, YYEEEE. V lost 0 bases and J lost 7, with 14 bases in between. The CDR3 region has the DNA TGTGCCAGCAGCTTGGGTCCCGGACAGAAAAATTCACCCCTCCACTTT. Translated: CASSLGPGQKNSPLHF.

This chain links TRBV20-1 with TRBJ2-4; the D is unclear. Per germline, CDR1 DFQATT and CDR2 SNEGSKA (reference sequence). Trimming pared 3 bases from V and 0 bases from J, leaving 9 bases between. The CDR3 is made up of 14 amino acids. Here the CDR3 DNA reads TGCAGTGCTAGTCCGCAGATAGCCAAAAACATTCAGTACTTC. Translation gives CSASPQIAKNIQYF.

This chain uses TRBV10-3 with TRBJ2-1; 9 positions match TRBD2. Germline CDR1 and CDR2: ENHRY and SYGVKD. CDR3 size: 12 residues. V gave up 9 bases and J gave up 8 bases; unmatched junction bases: 5. The CDR3 nucleotides are TGTGCCATTCGGACTAGCGAGGATGAGCAGTTCTTC. This gives the protein CAIRTSEDEQFF.

The chain uses TRBV27 and TRBJ2-6; possible D gene TRBD2, 6 bases. Germline CDR1 reads MNHEY; CDR2 reads SMNVEV (reference sequence). Trimming pared 2 bases from V and 2 bases from J, leaving 19 bases between. The CDR3 covers 19 residues. The CDR3 sequence is CASSLRGNPDSAGANVLTF. The CDR3 DNA reads as TGTGCCAGCAGTTTACGGGGGAACCCAGACTCTGCTGGGGCCAACGTCCTGACTTTC.

The V and J genes are TRBV7-2 and TRBJ1-5; maybe TRBD1 (6 bases). Trimming removed 1 base from V and 5 bases from J, with 12 bases in between. Germline V lookup: CDR1 SGHTA, CDR2 FQGNSA. The CDR3 has 15 amino acids. The CDR3 here is CASSLVNEGDQPQHF. CDR3 coding DNA: TGTGCCAGCAGCTTAGTAAACGAGGGGGATCAGCCCCAGCATTTT.

The J gene is TRBJ1-1, the V gene TRBV4-2, with D possibly TRBD1 on 5 matching bases. V lost 4 bases to trimming and J lost 0 bases, with 12 bases between them. CDR3 length: 15 amino acids. Germline V gene data show CDR1 as LGHNA and CDR2 as YNFKEQ. CDR3 region: CASSPMEGLNTEAFF. The CDR3 DNA follows: TGTGCCAGCAGCCCTATGGAGGGGCTGAACACTGAAGCTTTCTTT.

The table lists this clone with a few counts. V is TRBV11-2 and J is TRBJ2-7, with TRBD2 matching over 10 bases. The V gene end was trimmed by 3 bases and the J gene end by 4 bases; junction bases not matched to a gene: 3. Germline assignment: CDR1 SGHAT and CDR2 FQNNGV. The CDR3 spans 14 residues. Written as DNA, the CDR3 is TGTGCCAGCAGCTTTAGCGGGAGGTCGTACGAGCAGTACTTC. The encoded protein is CASSFSGRSYEQYF.

J is TRBJ2-7 and V is TRBV7-2, with TRBD2 as a possible D gene (7 bases). CDR1 is SGHTA and CDR2 is FQGNSA in the germline V gene. V was shortened by 5 bases and J by 6 bases, with 14 bases between the two germline ends. CDR3 length: 13 amino acids. CDR3 coding DNA: TGTGCCAGCAGCGCGTTAGGGGGGGCCGAGCAGTACTTC. Amino acid sequence: CASSALGGAEQYF.